These 13 T cell receptor beta chains were sequenced from one sample in a study of blood T cell repertoires in COVID-19. TCRdb keeps only in-frame clones here, not all; method: immunoSEQ multiplex PCR. The profile shows about 210,000 clones, less than 85% of them singletons. What was sequenced was peripheral blood. The receptors here all came from an elderly woman with COVID-19, enrolled during active disease.

The V and J genes are TRBV2 and TRBJ2-4, with TRBD2 matching over 8 bases. The CDR3 spans 15 residues. Looked up from germline, CDR1 is SNHLY and CDR2 is FYNNEI. Trimming removed 6 bases from V and 0 bases from J; junction bases left unmatched: 4. This CDR3 reads CASSSGGVAKNIQYF. The DNA for the CDR3 is TGTGCCAGCAGCTCGGGGGGGGTAGCCAAAAACATTCAGTACTTC.

The gene calls are TRBV5-8 and TRBJ1-1; 8 positions match TRBD1. The ends lost 1 base at V and 11 bases at J; junction bases unmatched: 13. The CDR3 loop spans 15 amino acids. The germline V gene encodes CDR1 SGHTS and CDR2 YDEGEE. The CDR3 loop reads CASSLTPGTGGRAFF. Written as DNA, the CDR3 is TGTGCCAGCAGCTTGACCCCCGGGACAGGCGGGCGGGCTTTCTTT. The variable domain in full, with the rest retrieved from reference TRBV5-8 and TRBJ1-1, is EAGVTQSPTHLIKTRGQQATLRCSPISGHTSVYWYQQALGLGLQFLLWYDEGEERNRGNFPPRFSGRQFPNYSSELNVNALELEDSALYLCASSLTPGTGGRAFFGQGTRLTVV.

The genes are TRBV19 and TRBJ1-2, with TRBD1 matching 11 bases. The length of the CDR3 is 14 residues. Germline V gene data show CDR1 as LNHDA and CDR2 as SQIVND (reference sequence). The J segment lost 2 bases and the V segment lost 9 bases, leaving 5 bases of the junction unmatched. CDR3 sequence reads: CARLRTGGNYGYTF. The CDR3 nucleotides read TGTGCCAGACTAAGGACAGGGGGCAACTATGGCTACACCTTC.

DNA of the CDR3: TGTGCCATCAGGAGAGACAGGGGGCACACTGAAGCTTTCTTT. It encodes CAIRRDRGHTEAFF. The J gene is TRBJ1-1, the V gene TRBV10-3, with TRBD1 matching 10 bases. CDR3 length: 14 amino acids. Germline V gene sequence: CDR1 ENHRY, CDR2 SYGVKD. Germline trimming cut 6 bases from V and 3 bases from J; bases unmatched to any gene: 4.

DNA for the CDR3: TGTGCCAGCTCACTCGGGGGGGCCTACACAGATACGCAGTATTTT. Residues: CASSLGGAYTDTQYF. The chain has TRBV18 and TRBJ2-3, with TRBD2 matching over 8 bases. The CDR3 extends over 15 amino acids. J gave up 2 bases and V 4 bases, and 5 bases lay outside the gene matches. The germline CDR1 and CDR2 sequences are KGHSH and LQKENI.

The V gene is TRBV28, the J gene TRBJ2-7; 7 bases fit TRBD1. Per the germline V gene, CDR1 is MDHEN and CDR2 is SYDVKM. With V trimmed by 7 bases and J by 3 bases, 12 bases remained unmatched. The CDR3 covers 15 residues. The CDR3 is CASTNRQGLIYEQYF. CDR3 sequence (DNA): TGTGCCAGCACCAACCGACAGGGTCTAATCTACGAGCAGTACTTC.

This clone has just a few counts. This chain links TRBV7-3 with TRBJ1-1; D is ambiguous. Germline CDR1 is SGHTA and CDR2 is FQGTGA. The CDR3 has 14 amino acids. Deletions cut 5 bases from V and 2 bases from J, with 12 bases between. The CDR3 coding sequence is TGTGCCAGCAGCCGAGACGGCGGAAACACTGAAGCTTTCTTT. Its protein product is CASSRDGGNTEAFF. The full variable domain, completed using reference TRBV7-3 and TRBJ1-1, is GAGVSQTPSNKVTEKGKYVELRCDPISGHTALYWYRQSLGQGPEFLIYFQGTGAADDSGLPNDRFFAVRPEGSVSTLKIQRTERGDSAVYLCASSRDGGNTEAFFGQGTRLTVV.

The V call is TRBV14, the J call TRBJ1-2, with TRBD1 matching over 7 bases. Germline V gene sequence: CDR1 SGHDN, CDR2 FVKESK. The ends lost 5 bases at V and 8 bases at J; junction bases unmatched: 8. There are 13 residues in the CDR3. In DNA form, the CDR3 reads TGTGCCAGCAGCGCAGGACAGGTCGGCGGCTACACCTTC. It specifies CASSAGQVGGYTF.

This clone was counted a single time. Written as DNA, the CDR3 is TGCGCCAGCAGCTTGAGCCCCGGGACATCCTCCGGGGAGCTGTTTTTT. Translation: CASSLSPGTSSGELFF. This chain connects TRBV5-1 to TRBJ2-2; D possibly corresponds to TRBD1 (6 bases). This CDR3 has 16 residues. Germline lookup yields CDR1 SGHRS and CDR2 YFSETQ. Trimming removed 1 base from V and 6 bases from J, with 16 bases in between.

This clone showed up just a few times. The chain has TRBV19 and TRBJ1-5; 10 bases align to TRBD1. CDR3 size: 16 residues. Trimming took 3 bases from V and 4 from J; bases not matched to a gene: 6. The germline CDR1 and CDR2 sequences are LNHDA and SQIVND (reference sequence). CDR3 in amino acids: CASSIDRQGANQPQHF. For the CDR3, the DNA is TGTGCCAGTAGTATTGATAGACAGGGGGCTAATCAGCCCCAGCATTTT.

V is TRBV5-4 and J is TRBJ1-6; possibly TRBD1 for D (5 bases). With 0 bases removed from V and 6 bases from J, the gap between germline ends came to 7 bases. In germline, CDR1 is SGHNT, CDR2 YYREEE (reference sequence). The CDR3 totals 14 residues. The DNA for the CDR3 is TGTGCCAGCAGCTTGGGGCAGGGTAATTCACCCCTCCACTTT. It is translated as CASSLGQGNSPLHF.

The J gene is TRBJ1-5, the V gene TRBV2; D gene unclear. There are 14 residues in the CDR3. V shed 0 bases and J shed 7 bases, with 10 bases lying between them. CDR1 and CDR2 (germline): SNHLY, FYNNEI. This CDR3 reads CASSEAQVRQPQHF. CDR3 coding DNA: TGTGCCAGCAGTGAAGCGCAGGTTAGACAGCCCCAGCATTTT.

This sequence joins TRBV6-5 and TRBJ1-2; D perhaps matches TRBD1 (6 bases). The V end lost 0 bases, the J end lost 8 bases, and 13 bases lay between the germline ends. The length of the CDR3 is 14 residues. Looked up from germline, CDR1 is MNHEY and CDR2 is SVGAGI. The chain's CDR3 is CASSYSGAVTGYTF. The CDR3 DNA sequence: TGTGCCAGCAGTTACTCGGGGGCAGTAACCGGCTACACCTTC.